The source of this TCR beta chain is a study of radiation and T cells in renal cell carcinoma (dated by TCRdb to the early 2020s). For context, the study as a whole: A total of some 55 samples underwent TCR beta sequencing, made up of approximately 26 tumors and about 27 peripheral blood samples. Across all 50 or so samples, 4,016,671 unique CDR3 nucleotide sequences, encoding 2.5 million to 3 million unique CDR3 amino acid sequences, were identified.

Comment on this clone: No cognate antigen has been identified for it. There are no base qualities to consult, and no much larger clone falls within one base.

Per the publication, the time point label means: tumor resected at nephrectomy. The label giving this sample's treatment or condition can be read as: treatment-naive control, cytoreductive nephrectomy. Control tumors were obtained from treatment-naive renal cell carcinoma patients in whom cytoreductive nephrectomy was performed without prior radiation. Renal cell carcinoma with clear cell pathology was present in all patients. Control tumors used for TCR sequencing were obtained from a handful of females and about a dozen males (median age approximately 60 years, range roughly 40 to 82) and were resected from the early 2010s to the mid-2010s. The tumors were dissociated mechanically, digested with collagenase/hyaluronidase at 37 degrees C, processed in gentleMACS C tubes, and kept in liquid nitrogen. Genomic DNA for TCR sequencing was prepared using the QIAamp DNA Blood Mini Kit (Qiagen). The analyses included just those samples that passed every quality control check.

The research as a whole found: Irradiated tumors showed higher TCR clonality than controls, with the top 100 clonotypes averaging about 54% of the repertoire versus roughly 40% in nephrectomy-only tumors. Effects of radiation dose or scheduling on the TCR repertoire could not be addressed with the single-armed trial design. Irradiated tumors contained more dominant CDR3 motifs, and these motifs occupied a larger share of the repertoire than in control tumors. Intratumoral heterogeneity went uncaptured because the only tumor material available was small regions of 0.85 to 1 g.

TCR beta libraries were generated from genomic DNA with the immunoSEQ kit, following the manufacturer's recommendations. For library preparation, a first multiplex PCR was performed with proprietary primers, followed by a second PCR in which unique barcodes were added, and bead cleanups were performed after each round. A kit-provided positive control reaction and a negative control reaction were included in every sample batch. The final libraries were assessed on an Agilent 4200 TapeStation D1000 ScreenTape, pooled by volume, and quantified by qPCR. An Illumina NextSeq500 fitted with a MidOutput 150-cycle cartridge performed the sequencing, running 156 Read1 cycles and 15 Index1 cycles with the kit's custom primers. The pooled library was loaded at 0.75 to 1 pM, with a roughly 18% PhiX control spiked in. In the source study's methods: Vendor-processed data were analyzed in R, and a clonotype was defined as all T cells sharing the same CDR3 nucleotide sequence. For clone abundance analyses, frequencies were normalized to the 10,000 most abundant clones in each sample. Public T cell clones, which averaged fewer than five per sample, were excluded before analysis. ImmunoMap was used for dominant motif analysis with the PAM10 matrix, a gap penalty of 30, and a homology threshold of 0.3, and any motif reaching a cumulative frequency of at least 0.01 was considered dominant. In its TCRdb copy, this immuneACCESS table keeps in-frame sequences only and misses some clones. Where compared with another copy, unresolved V genes explain less than half of these, and the others have no known cause. V, J and clone size are taken as reported in that table, and D and trimming were inferred from the DNA itself. This sample is represented by more than 15,000 clones; about 61% of them were singletons. Together, the top ten hold around a third of the sample.

The CDR3 spans 15 residues, from the cysteine through the phenylalanine. CDR3 DNA only is kept here, 45 bases in frame from base 1. CDR1 and CDR2 are drawn from the germline V gene (reference sequence): LNHDA, SQIVND. The junction shows trimming of 6 bases on V and 5 bases on J, and the gene matches do not reach 10 bases of it. Sequencing used tumor tissue, obtained from a patient whose treatment was nephrectomy without radiotherapy. This chain is built from TRBV19 and TRBJ1-1, with 9 junctional bases fitting TRBD1. The receptor was derived from a man in his fifties or sixties with renal cell carcinoma. The CDR3 reads CASRPTGGQGTEAFF. The nucleotide sequence is given as TGTGCCAGTAGACCCACAGGGGGACAGGGTACTGAAGCTTTCTTT.